Listed below are T cell receptor beta chains from one sample, sequenced in a study of blood T cell repertoires in COVID-19. The assay was immunoSEQ multiplex PCR, and TCRdb's table has in-frame clones only and misses some. In the table there are around 210,000 clones, almost 90% of which are singletons. Sample: peripheral blood. Receptors were obtained from a young man with active or convalescent COVID-19. Each CDR3 is given with its conserved first and last residue. The D gene is left open where the match is weak. Clone size, where shown, is once, few, many, or a class for clones that have expanded.

>few|TRBJ1-2|TRBV9|.
CASSVLGASGYTF
TGTGCCAGCAGCGTATTGGGGGCTAGTGGCTACACCTTC
>.|TRBJ2-1|TRBV7-2|TRBD2
CASSSPTGTSRYNEQFF
TGTGCCAGCAGCTCCCCGACCGGGACTAGCCGATACAATGAGCAGTTCTTC
>.|TRBJ1-2|TRBV27|.
CASSHRARDGYTF
TGTGCCAGCAGCCATCGGGCCAGGGATGGCTACACCTTC
>.|TRBJ2-2|TRBV25-1|TRBD1
CASSRRTGGTGELFF
TGTGCCAGCAGTAGACGGACAGGGGGAACCGGGGAGCTGTTTTTT
>.|TRBJ1-2|TRBV4-1|TRBD1
CASSPRDSSNYGYTF
TGCGCCAGCAGCCCTCGGGACAGCTCTAACTATGGCTACACCTTC
>.|TRBJ2-3|TRBV24-1|.
CATSQVDTQYF
TGTGCCACCAGTCAGGTAGATACGCAGTATTTT
>.|TRBJ1-1|TRBV6-5|TRBD1
CASRTGGNTEAFF
TGTGCCAGCCGGACAGGTGGGAACACTGAAGCTTTCTTT
>few|TRBJ1-4|TRBV6-5|TRBD1
CASSTRGLPNEKLFF
TGTGCCAGCAGCACGAGGGGGCTCCCTAATGAAAAACTGTTTTTT
>.|TRBJ2-3|TRBV15|TRBD1
CATSRTTGGGTDTQYF
TGTGCCACCAGCAGAACGACAGGGGGTGGCACAGATACGCAGTATTTT
>.|TRBJ1-1|TRBV6-5|TRBD1
CASSYRTGGMAFF
TGTGCCAGCAGTTACCGGACAGGGGGCATGGCTTTCTTT
>.|TRBJ2-5|TRBV18|.
CASSLGTGVQETQYF
TGTGCCAGCTCACTAGGGACGGGGGTCCAAGAGACCCAGTACTTC
>.|TRBJ2-1|TRBV28|.
CASTDSYSYNEQFF
TGTGCCAGCACCGACAGCTACTCCTACAATGAGCAGTTCTTC
>.|TRBJ1-3|TRBV30|.
CAWKFGGTSGNTIYF
TGTGCCTGGAAATTCGGGGGTACTTCTGGAAACACCATATATTTT
>.|TRBJ2-7|TRBV19|.
CASKDVGSSYEQYF
TGTGCCAGCAAAGACGTTGGGAGCTCCTACGAGCAGTACTTC
>.|TRBJ2-7|TRBV10-2|TRBD1
CAGGQGHEQYF
TGCGCCGGAGGACAGGGGCACGAGCAGTACTTC
>.|TRBJ1-2|TRBV9|.
CASSVASSGAYGYTF
TGTGCCAGCAGCGTAGCGAGTTCAGGGGCGTATGGCTACACCTTC
>.|TRBJ2-7|TRBV10-3|TRBD2
CAIRDSGSPYEQYF
TGTGCCATCAGGGATAGCGGGAGCCCCTACGAGCAGTACTTC
>.|TRBJ1-2|TRBV30|.
CAWSVGGAFYGYTF
TGTGCCTGGAGTGTTGGGGGCGCTTTCTATGGCTACACCTTC
>.|TRBJ1-5|TRBV18|.
CASSPGVAQPQHF
TGTGCCAGCTCACCCGGGGTAGCTCAGCCCCAGCATTTT
>.|TRBJ1-1|TRBV28|.
CASSSAGGNTEAFF
TGTGCCAGCAGTTCCGCGGGTGGGAACACTGAAGCTTTCTTT
>once|TRBJ2-7|TRBV6-5|TRBD2
CASSYSPAGVENEQYF
TGTGCCAGCAGTTACTCTCCGGCGGGGGTCGAGAACGAGCAGTACTTC
>.|TRBJ2-3|TRBV7-2|TRBD2
CASRGQRGYTDTQYF
TGTGCCAGCAGGGGTCAGCGGGGGTACACAGATACGCAGTATTTT
>.|TRBJ2-4|TRBV9|.
CASSVVITQFPGRHIQYF
TGTGCCAGCAGCGTAGTAATAACCCAATTTCCGGGTAGGCACATTCAGTACTTC
>few|TRBJ1-2|TRBV5-1|TRBD1
CASSPGQVFGYTF
TGCGCCAGCAGCCCGGGACAGGTGTTTGGCTACACCTTC
>.|TRBJ2-1|TRBV10-1|TRBD2
CASSDPGTSIHEQFF
TGCGCCAGCAGTGACCCCGGGACTAGCATCCATGAGCAGTTCTTC
>.|TRBJ2-1|TRBV7-8|TRBD2
CASSPRLAASSYNEQFF
TGTGCCAGCAGCCCCAGACTAGCGGCAAGCTCCTACAATGAGCAGTTCTTC
>.|TRBJ2-1|TRBV3-1/TRBV3-2|TRBD1
CASSHKTGAGEQFF
TGTGCCAGCAGCCATAAGACAGGGGCGGGAGAGCAGTTCTTC
>.|TRBJ1-1|TRBV5-1|.
CASSLRENTEAFF
TGCGCCAGCAGCTTACGGGAGAACACTGAAGCTTTCTTT
>.|TRBJ2-7|TRBV28|.
CASSVAVSSYEQYF
TGTGCCAGCAGTGTAGCGGTTAGCTCCTACGAGCAGTACTTC
>once|TRBJ2-5|TRBV5-6|TRBD2
CASSPTLRISGDQETQYF
TGTGCCAGCAGCCCAACCCTCCGGATTAGCGGGGACCAAGAGACCCAGTACTTC
>.|TRBJ1-1|TRBV25-1|.
CASSPQMNTEAFF
TGTGCCAGCAGTCCCCAGATGAACACTGAAGCTTTCTTT
>.|TRBJ2-7|TRBV28|.
CASSRGYYEQYF
TGTGCCAGCAGTCGGGGGTACTACGAGCAGTACTTC
>.|TRBJ2-7|TRBV27|TRBD1
CASTKTGTAISYEQYF
TGTGCCAGCACCAAGACCGGGACAGCAATCTCCTACGAGCAGTACTTC
>.|TRBJ2-3|TRBV24-1|.
CATSDWDKLKGDTQYF
TGTGCCACCAGTGATTGGGACAAGCTAAAGGGAGATACGCAGTATTTT
>.|TRBJ2-1|TRBV24-1|.
CATSDTTGRGEQFF
TGTGCCACCAGTGATACGACAGGCCGCGGTGAGCAGTTCTTC
>.|TRBJ2-5|TRBV30|.
CAWSVGRRETQYF
TGTGCCTGGAGTGTCGGGAGACGGGAGACCCAGTACTTC
>once|TRBJ1-1|TRBV19|TRBD1
CASTFWTGGFLNTEAFF
TGTGCCAGTACTTTCTGGACAGGGGGCTTCCTGAACACTGAAGCTTTCTTT
>.|TRBJ2-6|TRBV7-9|.
CASSRGDSGSSGANVLTF
TGTGCCAGCAGTCGCGGGGACAGTGGGAGCTCTGGGGCCAACGTCCTGACTTTC
>.|TRBJ1-4|TRBV19|TRBD1
CASSPVDRGGEKLFF
TGTGCCAGTAGTCCGGTGGACAGGGGAGGGGAAAAACTGTTTTTT
>once|TRBJ2-1|TRBV7-3|TRBD2
CASSLLAGVGSDEQFF
TGTGCCAGCAGCTTATTAGCGGGAGTTGGTTCAGATGAGCAGTTCTTC
>.|TRBJ1-4|TRBV6-5|.
CASSLSSTNEKLFF
TGTGCCAGCAGCTTATCCTCAACTAATGAAAAACTGTTTTTT
>once|TRBJ1-2|TRBV28|TRBD1
CASSATRDSYGYTF
TGTGCCAGCAGTGCAACCCGGGACAGCTATGGCTACACCTTC
>.|TRBJ1-2|TRBV28|.
CASRPPEDYGYTF
TGTGCCAGCAGGCCCCCGGAGGACTATGGCTACACCTTC
>once|TRBJ2-7|TRBV11-2|TRBD2
CASRASGSSSYEQYF
TGTGCCAGCAGGGCTAGCGGGTCTTCCTCCTACGAGCAGTACTTC
>.|TRBJ1-2|TRBV28|.
CASSLHNGYTF
TGTGCCAGCAGTTTACACAATGGCTACACCTTC
>.|TRBJ1-5|TRBV5-8|TRBD1
CASSLVQGAGQPQHF
TGTGCCAGCAGCTTGGTACAGGGGGCCGGTCAGCCCCAGCATTTT
>.|TRBJ2-1|TRBV27|TRBD2
CASSLSPWASGSYNEQFF
TGTGCCAGCAGTTTATCCCCATGGGCTAGCGGATCCTACAATGAGCAGTTCTTC
>.|TRBJ2-3|TRBV3-1/TRBV3-2|TRBD2
CASSQSGTSGDTQYF
TGTGCCAGCAGCCAATCCGGGACTAGCGGAGATACGCAGTATTTT
>.|TRBJ1-1|TRBV29-1|.
CSACLANTEAFF
TGCAGCGCGTGCTTGGCGAACACTGAAGCTTTCTTT
>few|TRBJ1-1|TRBV5-6|.
CASSRAPQGQRVAFF
TGTGCCAGCAGCCGAGCCCCCCAGGGCCAGCGAGTAGCTTTCTTT
>.|TRBJ1-6|TRBV5-6|.
CASSLRGNSPLHF
TGTGCCAGCAGCTTGCGGGGAAATTCACCCCTCCACTTT
>.|TRBJ2-3|TRBV19|TRBD2
CASRLAGDTDTQYF
TGTGCCAGTAGACTAGCGGGAGACACAGATACGCAGTATTTT
>.|TRBJ1-5|TRBV12-5|.
CASGLTGINQPQHF
TGTGCTAGTGGTTTGACAGGGATCAATCAGCCCCAGCATTTT
>.|TRBJ1-4|TRBV7-9|.
CASSRNYGEKLFF
TGTGCCAGCAGCCGGAACTACGGAGAAAAACTGTTTTTT
>.|TRBJ1-1|TRBV30|TRBD1
CAWSVRGTAGVGPEAFF
TGTGCCTGGAGTGTAAGAGGGACAGCCGGGGTTGGCCCTGAAGCTTTCTTT
>.|TRBJ2-7|TRBV10-1|TRBD2
CASSGLGTSGIYEQYF
TGCGCCAGCAGTGGGTTGGGGACTAGCGGGATCTACGAGCAGTACTTC
>.|TRBJ1-1|TRBV28|.
CASSSPGDSLNTEAFF
TGTGCCAGCAGTTCCCCAGGTGACAGCCTGAACACTGAAGCTTTCTTT
>.|TRBJ1-2|TRBV11-2|.
CASSPGFMARNYGYTF
TGTGCCAGCAGCCCAGGTTTCATGGCACGGAACTATGGCTACACCTTC
>.|TRBJ1-4|TRBV7-9|.
CASSRVLDEKLFF
TGTGCCAGCTCGCGGGTGCTCGATGAAAAACTGTTTTTT